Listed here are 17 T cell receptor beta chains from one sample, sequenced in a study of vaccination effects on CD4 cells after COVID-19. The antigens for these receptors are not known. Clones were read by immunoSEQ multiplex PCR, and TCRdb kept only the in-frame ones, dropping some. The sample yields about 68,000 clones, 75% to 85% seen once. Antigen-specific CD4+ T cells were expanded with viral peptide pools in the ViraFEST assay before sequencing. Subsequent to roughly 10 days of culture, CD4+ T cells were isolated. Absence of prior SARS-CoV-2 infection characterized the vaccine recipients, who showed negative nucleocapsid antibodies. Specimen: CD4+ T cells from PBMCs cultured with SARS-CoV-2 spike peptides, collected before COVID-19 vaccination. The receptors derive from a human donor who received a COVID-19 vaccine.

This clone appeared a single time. CDR3 protein: CASSPTGQVLVYGYTF. The CDR3 DNA reads TGCGCCAGCAGCCCTACTGGACAGGTCCTCGTCTATGGCTACACCTTC. This chain uses TRBV5-1 with TRBJ1-2; 7 bases match TRBD1. CDR1 SGHRS and CDR2 YFSETQ come from the germline V gene. Losses at the gene ends were 4 bases for V and 4 bases for J; bases not matched to a gene: 13. The CDR3 consists of 16 residues.

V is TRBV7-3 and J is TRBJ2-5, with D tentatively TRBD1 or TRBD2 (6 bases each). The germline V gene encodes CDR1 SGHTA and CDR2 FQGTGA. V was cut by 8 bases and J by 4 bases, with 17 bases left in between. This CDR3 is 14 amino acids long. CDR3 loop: CASSLSPGAETQYF. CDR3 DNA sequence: TGTGCCAGCTCACTAAGCCCGGGGGCAGAGACCCAGTACTTC.

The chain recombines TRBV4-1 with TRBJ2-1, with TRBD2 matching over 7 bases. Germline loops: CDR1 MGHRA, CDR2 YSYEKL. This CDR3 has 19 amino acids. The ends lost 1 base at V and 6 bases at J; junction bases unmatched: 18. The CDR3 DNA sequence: TGCGCCAGCAGCCAAGGATCCGGGGGGACCAATCGAGGGTCCAATGAGCAGTTCTTC. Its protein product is CASSQGSGGTNRGSNEQFF.

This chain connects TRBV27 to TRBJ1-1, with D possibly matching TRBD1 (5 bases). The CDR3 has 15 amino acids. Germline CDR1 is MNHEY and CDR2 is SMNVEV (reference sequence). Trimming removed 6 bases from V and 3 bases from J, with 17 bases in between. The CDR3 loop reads CASSRAPHGDTEAFF. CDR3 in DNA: TGTGCCAGCAGCAGGGCACCCCATGGAGACACTGAAGCTTTCTTT.

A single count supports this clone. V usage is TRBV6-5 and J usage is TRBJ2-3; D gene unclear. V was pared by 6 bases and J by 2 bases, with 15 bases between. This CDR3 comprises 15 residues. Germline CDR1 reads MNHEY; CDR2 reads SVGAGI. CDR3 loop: CASRWTALTTDTQYF. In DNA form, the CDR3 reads TGTGCCAGCAGGTGGACGGCTCTTACCACAGATACGCAGTATTTT.

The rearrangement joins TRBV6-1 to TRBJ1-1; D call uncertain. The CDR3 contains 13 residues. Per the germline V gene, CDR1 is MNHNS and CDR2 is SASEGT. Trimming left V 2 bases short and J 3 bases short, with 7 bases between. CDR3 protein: CASSERGYTEAFF. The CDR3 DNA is TGTGCCAGCAGTGAACGGGGTTACACTGAAGCTTTCTTT.

The CDR3 spells CASSSQGPGGYTF. The CDR3 DNA reads as TGTGCCAGCAGCTCTCAGGGGCCGGGCGGCTACACCTTC. V and J are TRBV5-4 and TRBJ1-2, with a tentative D call TRBD1 (6 bases). This CDR3 contains 13 residues. Germline-derived CDR1 and CDR2 are SGHNT and YYREEE (reference sequence). The ends were cut back, 3 bases at V and 8 bases at J, with 14 bases in the middle.

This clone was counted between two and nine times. CDR3 amino acids: CASSGPGTGFTYNSPLHF. CDR3 in DNA: TGTGCCAGCAGTGGTCCCGGGACAGGGTTCACCTATAATTCACCCCTCCACTTT. This chain connects TRBV25-1 to TRBJ1-6; 9 bases fit TRBD1. The CDR3 runs 18 residues. The trim removed 4 bases at V and 2 bases at J, leaving 9 bases unmatched. The germline V gene has CDR1 MGHDK and CDR2 SYGVNS.

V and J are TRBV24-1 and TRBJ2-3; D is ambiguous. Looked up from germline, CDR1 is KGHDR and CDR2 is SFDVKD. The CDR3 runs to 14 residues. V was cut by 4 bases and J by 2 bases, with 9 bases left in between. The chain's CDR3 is CATSDQSNTDTQYF. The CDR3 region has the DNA TGTGCCACCAGTGACCAGTCTAACACAGATACGCAGTATTTT.

In DNA form, the CDR3 reads TGTGCCAGCAGCTTAGCTTTGGACAGGTGGTTGGGTAATTCACCCCTCCACTTT. Translating gives CASSLALDRWLGNSPLHF. The chain links TRBV7-9 to TRBJ1-6, with 7 positions matching TRBD1. Germline V gene data show CDR1 as SEHNR and CDR2 as FQNEAQ (reference sequence). V lost 0 bases, J lost 6 bases, and 11 bases stayed unmatched. The CDR3 consists of 18 residues.

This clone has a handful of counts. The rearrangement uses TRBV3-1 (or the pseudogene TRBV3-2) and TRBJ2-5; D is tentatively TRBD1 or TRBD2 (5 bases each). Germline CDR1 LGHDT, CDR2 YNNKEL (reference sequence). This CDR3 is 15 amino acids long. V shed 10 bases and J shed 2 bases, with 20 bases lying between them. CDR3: CATQPGLGAQETQYF. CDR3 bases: TGTGCCACCCAGCCGGGGCTAGGGGCTCAAGAGACCCAGTACTTC.

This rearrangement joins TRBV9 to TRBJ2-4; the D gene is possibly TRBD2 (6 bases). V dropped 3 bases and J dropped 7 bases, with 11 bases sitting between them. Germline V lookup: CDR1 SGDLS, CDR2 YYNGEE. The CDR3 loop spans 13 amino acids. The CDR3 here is CASSGLARNIQYF. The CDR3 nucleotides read TGTGCCAGCAGCGGCCTAGCGAGGAACATTCAGTACTTC.

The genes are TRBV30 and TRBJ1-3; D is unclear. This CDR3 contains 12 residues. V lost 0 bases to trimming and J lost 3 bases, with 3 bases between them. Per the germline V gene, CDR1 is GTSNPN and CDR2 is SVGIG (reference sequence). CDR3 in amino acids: CAWSVNGNTIYF. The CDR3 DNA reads TGTGCCTGGAGTGTAAATGGAAACACCATATATTTT.

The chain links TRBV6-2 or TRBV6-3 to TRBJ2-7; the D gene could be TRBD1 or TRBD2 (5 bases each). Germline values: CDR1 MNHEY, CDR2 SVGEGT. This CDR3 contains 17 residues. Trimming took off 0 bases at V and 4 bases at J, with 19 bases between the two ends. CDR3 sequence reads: CASSYSRSKGRVYEQYV. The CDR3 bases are TGTGCCAGCAGTTACTCCAGGAGTAAGGGGAGAGTATACGAGCAGTACGTC.

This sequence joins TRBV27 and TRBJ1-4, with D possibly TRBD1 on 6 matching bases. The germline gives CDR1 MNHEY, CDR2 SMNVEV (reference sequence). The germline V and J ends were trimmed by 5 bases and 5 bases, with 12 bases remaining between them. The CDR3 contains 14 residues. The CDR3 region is CASSRGQLNEKLFF. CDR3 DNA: TGTGCCAGCAGTCGAGGACAGCTCAATGAAAAACTGTTTTTT.

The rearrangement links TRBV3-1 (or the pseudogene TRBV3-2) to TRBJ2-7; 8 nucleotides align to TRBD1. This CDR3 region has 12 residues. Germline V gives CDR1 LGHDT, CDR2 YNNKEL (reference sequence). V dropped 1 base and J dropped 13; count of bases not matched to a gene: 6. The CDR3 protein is CASSQGLGQAYV. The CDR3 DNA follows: TGTGCCAGCAGCCAAGGGTTGGGACAGGCCTACGTC.

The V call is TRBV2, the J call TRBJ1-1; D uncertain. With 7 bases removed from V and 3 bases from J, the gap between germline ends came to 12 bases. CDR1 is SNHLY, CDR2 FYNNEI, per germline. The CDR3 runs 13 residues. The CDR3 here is CASTTDGYTEAFF. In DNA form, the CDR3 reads TGTGCCAGCACCACCGACGGATACACTGAAGCTTTCTTT.